Below are 17 T cell receptor beta chains sequenced from a single sample in a study of T cell clonotyping in hematopoietic cell transplantation. The assay was immunoSEQ multiplex PCR, and TCRdb's table has in-frame clones only and misses some. The sample shows more than 6,000 clones, 37% of them seen only once. Specimen: peripheral blood mononuclear cells, collected 30 days after allogeneic stem cell transplant. These receptors were obtained from an older female patient who had an allogeneic stem cell transplant, so the T cells may come from the graft donor. Some clones in this sample may be carry-over from other donors' samples.

The genes are TRBV27 and TRBJ2-3; D tentatively fits TRBD1 or TRBD2 (5 bases each). Germline V gene sequence: CDR1 MNHEY, CDR2 SMNVEV (reference sequence). V shed 8 bases and J shed 6 bases, with 15 bases lying between them. This CDR3 is 13 amino acids long. CDR3 sequence (DNA): TGTGCCAGCGCCCCCCGATGGGGGGATACGCAGTATTTT. Residues: CASAPRWGDTQYF.

V is TRBV28 and J is TRBJ1-2; weak D call: TRBD1 (6 bases). The CDR3 runs to 11 residues. Germline V gene lookup returns CDR1 MDHEN and CDR2 SYDVKM. With 3 bases removed from V and 11 bases from J, the gap between germline ends came to 10 bases. CDR3 sequence reads: CASSFYQGYTF. The CDR3 DNA reads TGTGCCAGCAGTTTCTACCAGGGGTACACCTTC.

The chain has TRBV30 and TRBJ1-1; D is unclear. The germline CDR1 and CDR2 sequences are GTSNPN and SVGIG (reference sequence). Trimming took off 2 bases at V and 0 bases at J, with 13 bases between the two ends. The CDR3 is made up of 15 amino acids. CDR3 residues: CAWSFDSGVNTEAFF. As DNA, the CDR3 is TGTGCCTGGAGTTTTGACTCTGGAGTGAACACTGAAGCTTTCTTT.

In its sample, this clone was seen a few times. The chain is built from TRBV29-1 and TRBJ2-7; the D call may be TRBD1 or TRBD2 (7 bases each). This CDR3 is built from 12 residues. Germline V lookup: CDR1 SQVTM, CDR2 ANQGSEA. Between the trimmed V and J ends, which lost 7 bases and 6 bases, there was a span of 16 bases. The CDR3, as DNA: TGCAGCGCCCTGGGAGGGGGCCTCGAGCAGTACTTC. Protein: CSALGGGLEQYF.

V is TRBV4-3 and J is TRBJ2-1, with TRBD1 matching over 8 bases. CDR3 length: 15 residues. V trimming: 4 bases; J trimming: 7 bases; junction bases outside the gene matches: 9. The germline CDR1 and CDR2 sequences are LGHNA and YSLEER. CDR3 sequence: CASSRKADRANEQFF. In nucleotides, the CDR3 is TGCGCCAGCAGCCGGAAGGCGGACAGGGCGAATGAGCAGTTCTTC.

The V and J genes are TRBV30 and TRBJ1-6, with D hard to call. The CDR3 length is 10 residues. V lost 4 bases and J lost 12, with 7 bases in between. Per germline, CDR1 GTSNPN and CDR2 SVGIG (reference sequence). As DNA, the CDR3 is TGTGCCTGGAAGGTCAGACCCCTCCACTTT. Protein product: CAWKVRPLHF.

V is TRBV6-5 and J is TRBJ1-6, with D perhaps matching TRBD1 (6 bases). Trimming removed 9 bases at V and 9 bases at J, with 9 bases between. CDR1 and CDR2 (germline): MNHEY, SVGAGI. The CDR3 spans 11 residues. Written as DNA, the CDR3 is TGTGCCAGACAGGGTTTTTCACCCCTCCACTTT. Protein sequence: CARQGFSPLHF.

This clone was recorded a few times. V usage is TRBV28 and J usage is TRBJ2-1; D is uncertain. CDR3 length: 13 residues. Germline CDR1 is MDHEN and CDR2 is SYDVKM. V was shortened by 2 bases and J by 12 bases, with 14 bases between the two germline ends. This CDR3 reads CASSLVDLSVQFF. The CDR3 nucleotides read TGTGCCAGCAGTTTAGTTGACTTGTCAGTGCAGTTCTTC.

CDR3 DNA sequence: TGCGCCAGCAGCCAAGAGGTACACACCTCTGGAAACACCATATATTTT. Protein product: CASSQEVHTSGNTIYF. This sequence joins TRBV4-1 and TRBJ1-3; D gene uncertain. Germline CDR1 MGHRA, CDR2 YSYEKL. V dropped 0 bases and J dropped 0 bases, with 9 bases sitting between them. CDR3 length: 16 amino acids.

The chain employs TRBV30 and TRBJ1-2; D gene unclear. Germline V CDR1 and CDR2: GTSNPN, SVGIG (reference sequence). The CDR3 is 11 amino acids. V was cut by 5 bases and J by 8 bases, with 12 bases left in between. The CDR3 loop is CAWGPYEGYTF. The CDR3 nucleotides are TGTGCCTGGGGCCCATATGAAGGCTACACCTTC.

The chain couples TRBV5-4 to TRBJ2-7; possible D gene TRBD1, 5 bases. Looked up from germline, CDR1 is SGHNT and CDR2 is YYREEE (reference sequence). V dropped 2 bases and J dropped 3 bases, with 15 bases sitting between them. The CDR3 runs to 15 residues. The CDR3 DNA is TGTGCCAGCAGCTTAACGGGCCAGGGCGACTACGAGCAGTACTTC. It encodes CASSLTGQGDYEQYF.

This clone is medium-sized in the sample. The CDR3 loop is CASSQVLDTEAFF. The CDR3, as DNA: TGTGCCAGCAGTCAAGTCCTGGACACTGAAGCTTTCTTT. The gene calls are TRBV28 and TRBJ1-1, with D hard to call. The V gene lost 5 bases and the J gene lost 3 bases, with 10 bases spanning the gap. This CDR3 is 13 amino acids long. Germline CDR1 and CDR2: MDHEN and SYDVKM.

The chain joins TRBV27 to TRBJ2-5; 8 nucleotides line up with TRBD1. The CDR3 has 15 residues. The ends lost 0 bases at V and 7 bases at J; junction bases unmatched: 7. The V gene's germline CDR1 is MNHEY and CDR2 SMNVEV (reference sequence). Here the CDR3 DNA reads TGTGCCAGCAGTTTATCAACAGGGGGTCGAGGGACCCAGTACTTC. It is translated as CASSLSTGGRGTQYF.

The chain has TRBV2 and TRBJ2-7; weak D call: TRBD1 (6 bases). V was shortened by 0 bases and J by 5 bases, with 14 bases between the two germline ends. Germline V lookup: CDR1 SNHLY, CDR2 FYNNEI. This CDR3 is built from 15 residues. The DNA of the CDR3 is TGTGCCAGCAGTGAAGCGGGGACAAGGGAAGACGAGCAGTACTTC. This codes for CASSEAGTREDEQYF.

The chain uses TRBV7-2 and TRBJ2-7; 9 bases map to TRBD1. CDR1 is SGHTA and CDR2 is FQGNSA in the germline V gene. J was trimmed by 6 bases and V by 3 bases; bases with no gene match: 12. The CDR3 runs to 16 residues. The CDR3, as DNA: TGTGCCAGCAGCTTCGGATCGGGACAGGGCGGTAGCGAGCAGTACTTC. Translating gives CASSFGSGQGGSEQYF. The full variable domain, with the rest looked up from reference TRBV7-2 and TRBJ2-7, is GAGVSQSPSNKVTEKGKDVELRCDPISGHTALYWYRQSLGQGLEFLIYFQGNSAPDKSGLPSDRFSAERTGGSVSTLTIQRTQQEDSAVYLCASSFGSGQGGSEQYFGPGTRLTVT.

This clone was picked up a small number of times. The chain has TRBV2 and TRBJ1-5; 9 bases line up with TRBD1. Germline V gene sequence: CDR1 SNHLY, CDR2 FYNNEI. CDR3 length equals 15 residues. V shed 6 bases, J shed 4 bases, and the junction held 7 bases outside the gene matches. The CDR3 spells CASSQDRGENQPQHF. The CDR3 DNA follows: TGTGCCAGCAGCCAGGACAGGGGCGAGAATCAGCCCCAGCATTTT.

J is TRBJ1-6 and V is TRBV25-1; 7 nucleotides align to TRBD1. Germline assignment: CDR1 MGHDK and CDR2 SYGVNS. Germline trimming cut 5 bases from V and 10 bases from J; bases unmatched to any gene: 8. The CDR3 is made up of 14 amino acids. CDR3 in amino acids: CASSSRQGGSPLHF. The CDR3, as DNA: TGTGCCAGCAGTTCTCGACAGGGAGGATCACCCCTCCACTTT. The variable domain in full, with the rest retrieved from reference TRBV25-1 and TRBJ1-6, is EADIYQTPRYLVIGTGKKITLECSQTMGHDKMYWYQQDPGMELHLIHYSYGVNSTEKGDLSSESTVSRIRTEHFPLTLESARPSHTSQYLCASSSRQGGSPLHFGNGTRLTVT.